The rows below give T cell receptor beta chains drawn from one sample of a study of shared clonotypes between healthy human individuals. Using immunoSEQ multiplex PCR, the repertoire was profiled, and TCRdb retains in-frame clones only, with some absent. The table has some 1,100,000 clones, about four fifths seen once. Sample: memory CD4+ T cells from PBMCs. Receptors were obtained from a man aged 18 to 35 in good health. Some clones in this sample may be carry-over from other donors' samples. Both conserved end residues are part of each CDR3. A D gene is named only where the DNA matches it firmly. Clone size is shown for a subset of rows, as once, few, many or a class of expanded clone.

D	size	V	J	DNA	CDR3
-	-	TRBV14	TRBJ1-3	TGTGCCAGCAGCTACTTACGAGGGGCAGGAGGAAACACCATATATTTT	CASSYLRGAGGNTIYF
-	once	TRBV6-5	TRBJ2-7	TGTGCCAGCAAGTTGGGCGACCACTACGAGCAGTACTTC	CASKLGDHYEQYF
-	few	TRBV7-2	TRBJ1-1	TGTGCCAGCAGCTTAGTAGCGACAGTAGAAGCTTTCTTT	CASSLVATVEAFF
-	-	TRBV7-3	TRBJ2-1	TGTGCCAGCAGCCCAAGGAGGATAAACTACAATGAGCAGTTCTTC	CASSPRRINYNEQFF
-	few	TRBV28	TRBJ1-1	TGTGCCAGCCGGGGACTCGGGAACACTGAAGCTTTCTTT	CASRGLGNTEAFF
-	-	TRBV6-6	TRBJ1-4	TGTGCCAGCAGTTACCCCGGTCGCGGTAATGAAAAACTGTTTTTT	CASSYPGRGNEKLFF
TRBD2	-	TRBV4-1	TRBJ2-7	TGCGCCAGCAGCCAGCCAGCGGGAACCCCCTACGAGCAGTACTTC	CASSQPAGTPYEQYF
TRBD1	-	TRBV4-1	TRBJ2-4	TGCGCCAGCAGCCGAGGGGGGCTACAGGGGGACATTCAGTACTTC	CASSRGGLQGDIQYF
TRBD2	-	TRBV9	TRBJ2-1	TGTGCCAGCAGCGTAGACCTAGCGGCAATTTACAATGAGCAGTTCTTC	CASSVDLAAIYNEQFF
-	-	TRBV5-1	TRBJ2-1	TGCGCCAGCAGCTTGGCTAGGGATGAGCAGTTCTTC	CASSLARDEQFF
-	-	TRBV27	TRBJ1-1	TGTGCCAGCAGTTTAGGTGGTCCGAACACTGAAGCTTTCTTT	CASSLGGPNTEAFF
-	-	TRBV28	TRBJ1-1	TGTGCCAGCAGTCCCCAAGGTTGGGGGAACACTGAAGCTTTCTTT	CASSPQGWGNTEAFF
-	-	TRBV28	TRBJ2-5	TGTGCCAGCAGTCTTGGGGGGACACAGGGAGAGACCCAGTACTTC	CASSLGGTQGETQYF
-	-	TRBV15	TRBJ1-4	TGTGCCACCAGCAGAGATATCCGGGGAGGGCTGTTTTTT	CATSRDIRGGLFF
TRBD1	-	TRBV7-8	TRBJ1-6	TGTGCCAGCAGCTTAGAGCACAGGGGAACTTCACCCCTCCACTTT	CASSLEHRGTSPLHF
-	few	TRBV6-5	TRBJ2-7	TGTGCCAGCAGATCCGGGGGGCTAGGGTACGAGCAGTACTTC	CASRSGGLGYEQYF
-	-	TRBV2	TRBJ1-2	TGTGCCAGCGTTTTGCAGGGGCCCCGCTATGGCTACACCTTC	CASVLQGPRYGYTF
TRBD2	-	TRBV4-3	TRBJ2-3	TGCGCCAGCAGCCAAGATCCTAGCGGGGCTAGCACAGATACGCAGTATTTT	CASSQDPSGASTDTQYF
TRBD2	-	TRBV6-1	TRBJ2-7	TGTGCCAGCAGTGAAGGTAGCGGGACCTCCTACGAGCAGTACTTC	CASSEGSGTSYEQYF
TRBD2	once	TRBV18	TRBJ2-3	TGTGCCAGCTCACCTGTCCTGCTAGCGGGAATCTTAGATACGCAGTATTTT	CASSPVLLAGILDTQYF
-	few	TRBV10-3	TRBJ1-5	TGTGCCATCAGTGCGACCTCGGGCAATCAGCCCCAGCATTTT	CAISATSGNQPQHF
-	once	TRBV28	TRBJ1-5	TGTGCCAGCAGCCTTGGGGGGCAGCCCCAGCATTTT	CASSLGGQPQHF
TRBD1	-	TRBV7-9	TRBJ1-1	TGTGCCAGCAGCTTAGCGCTTAGGGGGCCTCTGAACACTGAAGCTTTCTTT	CASSLALRGPLNTEAFF
TRBD2	-	TRBV19	TRBJ2-7	TGTGCCAGTAAGCCTCGGACTAGCGGGAGTGGTGAGCAGTACTTC	CASKPRTSGSGEQYF
TRBD2	-	TRBV28	TRBJ2-7	TGTGCCAGCAGTGACTGGACTAGCGGGAGGTACGGAGAGCAGTACTTC	CASSDWTSGRYGEQYF
-	-	TRBV29-1	TRBJ1-2	TGCAGCGTCCGCGGGGTCTCGGGATGGGGTGGCTATGGCTACACCTTC	CSVRGVSGWGGYGYTF
-	once	TRBV18	TRBJ2-2	TGTGCCAGCTCACCCCTCAAGGACGGGGAGCTGTTTTTT	CASSPLKDGELFF
-	-	TRBV19	TRBJ1-1	TGTGCCAGTAGTATAGCCAGGGACACTGAAGCTTTCTTT	CASSIARDTEAFF
-	-	TRBV5-1	TRBJ2-7	TGCGCCAGCAGCTTCGGAGGAAGCTCCTACGAGCAGTACTTC	CASSFGGSSYEQYF
-	-	TRBV6-1	TRBJ1-5	TGTGCCAGCAGTGAAGTGGGGGGCTCTCAGCCCCAGCATTTT	CASSEVGGSQPQHF
TRBD1	-	TRBV19	TRBJ1-2	TGTGCCAGTAGTAGGGGACAGGGTGAACATGGCTACACCTTC	CASSRGQGEHGYTF